The clone carrying this T cell receptor beta chain was counted once. The antigen remains undetermined. Assay: immunoSEQ multiplex PCR; the TCRdb copy retains only in-frame clones and omits some. This table has more than 70,000 clones, 75% to 85% appearing once. The data stem from a study of cytotoxic CD8 clonotypes in ibrutinib-treated CLL. The overall study: Response sampling came at median around a year of treatment, ranging about 6 to 36 months. General study findings and limits: Whereas clonality rose at ibrutinib response, it declined toward baseline at progression.

CDR3 length: 15 residues. The V gene's germline CDR1 is MDHEN and CDR2 SYDVKM. V lost 6 bases, J lost 4 bases, and 7 bases stayed unmatched. The sample here was PBMCs, taken after 12 months of ibrutinib treatment. The J gene is TRBJ2-7, the V gene TRBV28; 12 bases are a match to TRBD1. The receptor was derived from a human donor with chronic lymphocytic leukemia. This chain's CDR3 is CASRPPGQGAYEQYF. The CDR3 DNA is TGTGCCAGCAGACCTCCGGGACAGGGGGCTTACGAGCAGTACTTC.